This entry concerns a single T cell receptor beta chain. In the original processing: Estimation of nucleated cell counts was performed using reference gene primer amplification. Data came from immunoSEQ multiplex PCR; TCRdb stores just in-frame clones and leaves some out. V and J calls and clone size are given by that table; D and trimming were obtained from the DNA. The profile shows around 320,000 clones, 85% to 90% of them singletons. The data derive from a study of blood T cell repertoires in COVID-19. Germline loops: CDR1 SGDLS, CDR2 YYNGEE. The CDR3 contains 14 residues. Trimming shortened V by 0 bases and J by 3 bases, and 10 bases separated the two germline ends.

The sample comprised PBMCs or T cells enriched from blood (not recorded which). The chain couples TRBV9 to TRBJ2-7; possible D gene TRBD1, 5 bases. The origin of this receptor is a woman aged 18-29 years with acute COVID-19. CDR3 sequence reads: CASSVGQYVYEQYF. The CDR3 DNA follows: TGTGCCAGCAGCGTAGGACAGTATGTCTACGAGCAGTACTTC.